This TCR beta chain was sequenced for a study of shared clonotypes between healthy human individuals. Study-wide points: Tissue TCR repertoires likely differ from these blood-only repertoires.

There are 13 residues in the CDR3. V lost 0 bases and J 12 bases, leaving 13 bases between the germline ends. Germline V gives CDR1 SGHTA, CDR2 FQGNSA. Of note for this clone: Its target is unknown.

Profiled with immunoSEQ multiplex PCR; TCRdb holds only in-frame clones, not every one. Here the sample spans some 1 million clones, approximately 70% being singletons. This sequence originates from a man younger than 30 in good health. Sequencing was done on a sample of memory CD4+ T cells sorted from blood. Subset of the sample: CD45RA-negative fraction. The chain carries TRBV7-2 and TRBJ2-3; D is undetermined. CDR3 amino acids: CASSLAQTHPQYF. The DNA for the CDR3 is TGTGCCAGCAGCTTAGCGCAGACGCACCCCCAGTATTTT. The complete variable domain, with remaining parts taken from reference TRBV7-2 and TRBJ2-3, reads GAGVSQSPSNKVTEKGKDVELRCDPISGHTALYWYRQSLGQGLEFLIYFQGNSAPDKSGLPSDRFSAERTGGSVSTLTIQRTQQEDSAVYLCASSLAQTHPQYFGPGTRLTVL.